What follows describes a single T cell receptor (beta chain). No antigen is known for it. This CDR3 comprises 13 residues. V gave up 4 bases and J gave up 5 bases, with 11 bases separating them. Germline CDR1 MNHEY, CDR2 SVGAGI. The sample belongs to a study of blood T cells in healthy people across ages. General study points: In long-lived donors, naive CD4+ cell counts and diversity exceeded those of aged donors.

Primed by a sample-barcoded 5' primer and a J-beta primer mix, a second PCR proceeded for 7 to 11 cycles. One entry per CDR3 protein, called by TCRdb with MiXCR from the 5' RACE reads. Of hundreds of thousands of distinct CDR3 sequences listed, about 28% are singletons. Sequencing used blood. The TCR sequence derives from an elderly woman in good health. The chain carries TRBV6-5 and TRBJ1-2; D may be TRBD1 (6 bases). The CDR3 protein is CASSSDSRYGYTF. CDR3 sequence (DNA): TGTGCCAGCAGTTCGGACAGCCGATATGGCTACACCTTC.